Following are 27 T cell receptor beta chains from one sample sequenced in a study of blood T cell repertoires in COVID-19. Produced via immunoSEQ multiplex PCR; TCRdb's table is partial and in-frame only. The sample comprises about 160,000 clones, around 85% of which are singletons, and around 5.1% rests with the top ten. The sample consisted of PBMCs or T cells enriched from blood (not recorded which). The receptors originated from a woman aged 40 to 50 with acute COVID-19.

This rearrangement joins TRBV4-1 to TRBJ1-3; D may be TRBD1 (5 bases). The CDR3 is made up of 15 amino acids. Deletions cut 1 base from V and 7 bases from J, with 14 bases between. CDR1 is MGHRA, CDR2 YSYEKL, per germline. Here the CDR3 reads CASSQVNGAQNTIYF. Written as DNA, the CDR3 is TGCGCCAGCAGCCAAGTAAATGGGGCGCAGAACACCATATATTTT.

V and J are TRBV7-2 and TRBJ1-1; TRBD1 is a possible D gene (5 bases). Germline-derived CDR1 and CDR2 are SGHTA and FQGNSA. V lost 3 bases and J 1 base, leaving 9 bases between the germline ends. The length of the CDR3 is 14 residues. The CDR3, as DNA: TGTGCCAGCAGCTTGAGGACATCGAACACTGAAGCTTTCTTT. Its protein product is CASSLRTSNTEAFF.

This sequence joins TRBV19 and TRBJ2-2; D is undetermined. Germline V gene sequence: CDR1 LNHDA, CDR2 SQIVND (reference sequence). This CDR3 contains 13 residues. Trimming left V 5 bases short and J 6 bases short, with 10 bases between. In nucleotides, the CDR3 is TGTGCCAGTAGTGTGCGGTCGGCCGGGGAGCTGTTTTTT. As protein: CASSVRSAGELFF. Complete variable domain (other parts from reference TRBV19 and TRBJ2-2): DGGITQSPKYLFRKEGQNVTLSCEQNLNHDAMYWYRQDPGQGLRLIYYSQIVNDFQKGDIAEGYSVSREKKESFPLTVTSAQKNPTAFYLCASSVRSAGELFFGEGSRLTVL.

This clone was found a few times. The genes are TRBV5-6 and TRBJ2-7; TRBD1 agrees at 7 bases. The junction had 6 bases not matched to a gene; V was cut back by 0 bases and J by 6 bases. The CDR3 has 14 residues. In germline, CDR1 is SGHDT, CDR2 YYEEEE. The CDR3 nucleotides read TGTGCCAGCAGCTTGGTGCAGGGGGTGGCCGAGCAGTACTTC. This codes for CASSLVQGVAEQYF.

The V gene is TRBV7-6, the J gene TRBJ1-4; D is uncertain. The CDR3 extends over 13 amino acids. Trimming pared 5 bases from V and 3 bases from J, leaving 7 bases between. The V gene's germline CDR1 is SGHVS and CDR2 FNYEAQ. The CDR3, as DNA: TGTGCCAGCAGCAACGGAGCTAATGAAAAACTGTTTTTT. Its protein is CASSNGANEKLFF. Full variable domain (remainder filled in from reference TRBV7-6 and TRBJ1-4): GAGVSQSPRYKVTKRGQDVALRCDPISGHVSLYWYRQALGQGPEFLTYFNYEAQQDKSGLPNDRFSAERPEGSISTLTIQRTEQRDSAMYRCASSNGANEKLFFGSGTQLSVL.

The genes are TRBV9 and TRBJ2-5, with 10 bases fitting TRBD2. This CDR3 is built from 18 residues. V was pared by 0 bases and J by 0 bases, with 8 bases of the junction left unmatched. Germline CDR1 reads SGDLS; CDR2 reads YYNGEE. The CDR3 is CASSVGLAGAPNQETQYF. The CDR3 DNA follows: TGTGCCAGCAGCGTAGGTCTAGCGGGAGCCCCTAACCAAGAGACCCAGTACTTC.

This chain joins TRBV29-1 and TRBJ2-1; TRBD2 matches 12 bases. The CDR3 length is 18 residues. With 1 base clipped from V and 7 bases from J, the junction kept 14 bases outside the gene matches. Germline values: CDR1 SQVTM, CDR2 ANQGSEA. CDR3 loop: CSVEAYLAGGPRVNEQFF. The CDR3 nucleotides read TGCAGCGTTGAAGCTTACCTAGCGGGAGGGCCGAGGGTTAATGAGCAGTTCTTC.

V gene TRBV4-2 combines with J gene TRBJ1-2, with D tentatively TRBD1 (6 bases). This CDR3 is 13 amino acids long. Trimming removed 5 bases at V and 1 base at J, with 8 bases between. Per the germline V gene, CDR1 is LGHNA and CDR2 is YNFKEQ. The CDR3 reads CASSSRGNYGYTF. As DNA, the CDR3 is TGTGCCAGCAGCTCCAGGGGTAACTATGGCTACACCTTC.

J is TRBJ1-5 and V is TRBV9; D is uncertain. CDR3 length: 14 amino acids. With 4 bases removed from V and 2 bases from J, the gap between germline ends came to 10 bases. Germline CDR1 reads SGDLS; CDR2 reads YYNGEE. CDR3 sequence reads: CASSPSGGNQPQHF. CDR3 bases: TGTGCCAGCAGCCCAAGCGGGGGCAATCAGCCCCAGCATTTT.

This clone has more than one count but fewer than ten. V is TRBV5-5 and J is TRBJ2-1; 10 nucleotides agree with TRBD2. The length of the CDR3 is 15 residues. V trimming: 4 bases; J trimming: 4 bases; junction bases outside the gene matches: 5. CDR1 and CDR2 (germline): SGHKS, YYEKEE (reference sequence). The DNA for the CDR3 is TGTGCCAGCAGCCTTTCTAGCGGGGGTTACAATGAGCAGTTCTTC. Amino acids: CASSLSSGGYNEQFF.

The genes are TRBV5-1 and TRBJ2-3, with 10 nucleotides matching TRBD2. Germline assignment: CDR1 SGHRS and CDR2 YFSETQ. This CDR3 contains 15 residues. V shed 2 bases and J 3 bases; nucleotides not matched to a gene: 3. CDR3 sequence reads: CASSLSSGRTDTQYF. CDR3 coding DNA: TGCGCCAGCAGCTTATCTAGCGGGAGAACAGATACGCAGTATTTT. The whole variable domain, remainder taken from reference TRBV5-1 and TRBJ2-3, is KAGVTQTPRYLIKTRGQQVTLSCSPISGHRSVSWYQQTPGQGLQFLFEYFSETQRNKGNFPGRFSGRQFSNSRSEMNVSTLELGDSALYLCASSLSSGRTDTQYFGPGTRLTVL.

Only a few counts were recorded for this clone. This rearrangement joins TRBV24-1 to TRBJ2-2, with TRBD2 matching 7 bases. The J segment lost 5 bases and the V segment lost 6 bases, leaving 2 bases of the junction unmatched. The V gene's germline CDR1 is KGHDR and CDR2 SFDVKD. The CDR3 covers 13 residues. The CDR3 loop reads CATSNSGTGELFF. As DNA, the CDR3 is TGTGCCACCAGTAATAGCGGGACCGGGGAGCTGTTTTTT.

The gene calls are TRBV24-1 and TRBJ2-7; 9 positions match TRBD2. CDR1 and CDR2 from the germline V gene are KGHDR and SFDVKD. The ends lost 9 bases at V and 4 bases at J; junction bases unmatched: 21. The CDR3 contains 18 residues. This CDR3 is CATPSAGDSGSTEYEQYV. The CDR3 DNA follows: TGTGCCACCCCGTCGGCAGGGGATAGCGGGAGCACGGAGTACGAGCAGTACGTC.

A note on this clone: Other nucleotide sequences from this sample produce the same CDR3. The V gene is TRBV18, the J gene TRBJ2-1; D uncertain. The CDR3 runs to 14 residues. CDR1 and CDR2 (germline): KGHSH, LQKENI. The V gene lost 3 bases and the J gene lost 0 bases, with 6 bases spanning the gap. The CDR3 spells CASSPTSSYNEQFF. Written as DNA, the CDR3 is TGTGCCAGCTCACCTACCAGCTCCTACAATGAGCAGTTCTTC. The full variable domain, its missing parts supplied by reference TRBV18 and TRBJ2-1, is NAGVMQNPRHLVRRRGQEARLRCSPMKGHSHVYWYRQLPEEGLKFMVYLQKENIIDESGMPKERFSAEFPKEGPSILRIQQVVRGDSAAYFCASSPTSSYNEQFFGPGTRLTVL.

In DNA, the CDR3 is TGCGCCAGCAGCTTGGATCCGACAGGGGTCGACACCGGGGAGCTGTTTTTT. Its translation is CASSLDPTGVDTGELFF. This chain joins TRBV5-1 and TRBJ2-2; 8 bases are shared with TRBD1. V trimming: 0 bases; J trimming: 3 bases; junction bases outside the gene matches: 7. The CDR3 sequence is 17 residues long. Germline CDR1 reads SGHRS; CDR2 reads YFSETQ.

This clone was seen ten or more times. The genes are TRBV10-3 and TRBJ2-2; TRBD2 matches 11 bases. The CDR3 runs to 16 residues. Germline lookup yields CDR1 ENHRY and CDR2 SYGVKD. V dropped 4 bases and J dropped 6; count of bases not matched to a gene: 7. For the CDR3, the DNA is TGTGCCATCAGTGCGCAGACTAGCGGGACTCCCGGGGAGCTGTTTTTT. Translation: CAISAQTSGTPGELFF.

The chain is built from TRBV25-1 and TRBJ1-4; D gene ambiguous. CDR1 and CDR2 from the germline V gene are MGHDK and SYGVNS. Trimming removed 4 bases from V and 4 bases from J, with 10 bases in between. This CDR3 is built from 14 residues. CDR3 in amino acids: CASSGERFNEKLFF. CDR3 DNA sequence: TGTGCCAGCAGTGGTGAGAGATTTAATGAAAAACTGTTTTTT.

The count of this clone is one. The gene calls are TRBV14 and TRBJ2-5; 8 positions agree with TRBD1. Looked up from germline, CDR1 is SGHDN and CDR2 is FVKESK. Trimming cost V 0 bases and J 2 bases; bases outside gene matches: 17. The CDR3 has 20 residues. The CDR3 region has the DNA TGTGCCAGCAGCCAAGACTATGAGACAGGGGTTCGGCTCTCACAAGAGACCCAGTACTTC. Its translation is CASSQDYETGVRLSQETQYF.

The rearrangement joins TRBV5-1 to TRBJ2-1; D may be TRBD1 (5 bases). The CDR3 covers 14 residues. Germline V CDR1 and CDR2: SGHRS, YFSETQ. V was clipped by 0 bases and J by 5 bases, with 9 bases between them. The CDR3 here is CASSLEGYNNEQFF. CDR3 bases: TGCGCCAGCAGCTTGGAGGGGTATAACAATGAGCAGTTCTTC.

The V call is TRBV3-1 (or the pseudogene TRBV3-2), the J call TRBJ2-3, with D possibly matching TRBD2 (5 bases). Deletions cut 6 bases from V and 1 base from J, with 14 bases between. Germline loops: CDR1 LGHDT, CDR2 YNNKEL (reference sequence). This CDR3 region has 15 residues. The CDR3 spells CASSFSEVGTDTQYF. Written as DNA, the CDR3 is TGTGCCAGCAGTTTCTCGGAGGTGGGCACAGATACGCAGTATTTT.

This clone appeared once. The gene calls are TRBV18 and TRBJ2-1; D ambiguous. V lost 0 bases and J lost 7, with 10 bases in between. Germline values: CDR1 KGHSH, CDR2 LQKENI. The CDR3 is 14 residues long. CDR3 bases: TGTGCCAGCTCACCACCGAGTTTAAAGAATGAGCAGTTCTTC. It translates to CASSPPSLKNEQFF.

The rearrangement links TRBV18 to TRBJ1-3; possibly TRBD1 for D (6 bases). Between the trimmed V and J ends, which lost 3 bases and 0 bases, there was a span of 12 bases. CDR3 length equals 16 residues. Germline-derived CDR1 and CDR2 are KGHSH and LQKENI. CDR3 sequence (DNA): TGTGCCAGCTCACCGCCGGGACACCGCTCTGGAAACACCATATATTTT. It specifies CASSPPGHRSGNTIYF.

This clone has just one count. The J gene is TRBJ2-3, the V gene TRBV3-1 (or the pseudogene TRBV3-2), with TRBD2 identical over 11 bases. V shed 5 bases, J shed 5 bases, and the junction held 6 bases outside the gene matches. CDR1 and CDR2 (germline): LGHDT, YNNKEL (reference sequence). CDR3 length: 15 residues. The CDR3 DNA reads as TGTGCCAGCAGCATACTAGCGGGAGTGGGAGATACGCAGTATTTT. Translating it yields CASSILAGVGDTQYF.

The V gene is TRBV6-1, the J gene TRBJ1-2; no definite D call. V gave up 2 bases and J gave up 4 bases, with 5 bases separating them. CDR3 length: 12 amino acids. The germline gives CDR1 MNHNS, CDR2 SASEGT. This CDR3 is CASSERAYGYTF. As DNA, the CDR3 is TGTGCCAGCAGTGAAAGAGCCTATGGCTACACCTTC.

The rearrangement links TRBV3-1 (or the pseudogene TRBV3-2) to TRBJ2-5, with D hard to call. From germline, CDR1 is LGHDT and CDR2 YNNKEL (reference sequence). Trimming took 2 bases from V and 1 from J, leaving 5 bases between them. This CDR3 contains 13 residues. CDR3 sequence: CASSQLRQETQYF. The CDR3 nucleotides read TGTGCCAGCAGCCAATTGCGCCAAGAGACCCAGTACTTC.

This clone was detected only a few times. This chain connects TRBV21-1 to TRBJ2-1; TRBD2, as called in the table, went unchecked against the DNA. TRBV21-1 counts as a pseudogene. The CDR3 covers 14 residues. The CDR3 here is CASKGLATYNEQFF. The CDR3 nucleotides read TGTGCCAGCAAGGGACTAGCGACTTACAATGAGCAGTTCTTC.

The chain is built from TRBV18 and TRBJ2-1; 9 bases are a match to TRBD2. Germline values: CDR1 KGHSH, CDR2 LQKENI. CDR3 length: 17 amino acids. With 3 bases clipped from V and 4 bases from J, the junction kept 10 bases outside the gene matches. The CDR3 sequence is CASSPRPVTSGYNEQFF. CDR3 DNA sequence: TGTGCCAGCTCACCGCGACCAGTGACTAGCGGATACAATGAGCAGTTCTTC.